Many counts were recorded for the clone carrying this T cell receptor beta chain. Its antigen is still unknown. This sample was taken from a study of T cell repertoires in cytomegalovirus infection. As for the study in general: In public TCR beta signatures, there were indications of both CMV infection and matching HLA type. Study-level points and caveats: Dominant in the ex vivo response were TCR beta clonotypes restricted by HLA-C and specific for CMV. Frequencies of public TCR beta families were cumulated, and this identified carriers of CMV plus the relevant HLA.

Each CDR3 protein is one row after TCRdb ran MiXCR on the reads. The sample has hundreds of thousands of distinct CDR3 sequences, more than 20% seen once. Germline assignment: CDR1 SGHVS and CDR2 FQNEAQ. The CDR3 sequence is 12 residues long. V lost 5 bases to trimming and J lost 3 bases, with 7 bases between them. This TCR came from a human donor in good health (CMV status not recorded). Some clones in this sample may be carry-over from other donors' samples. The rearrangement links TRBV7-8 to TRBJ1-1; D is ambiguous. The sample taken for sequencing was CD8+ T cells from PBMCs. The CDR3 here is CASSTDYTEAFF. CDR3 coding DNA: TGTGCCAGCAGCACCGACTACACTGAAGCTTTCTTT.